This T cell receptor (beta chain) was sequenced during a study of cytomegalovirus exposure and HLA in healthy donors. PCR amplification relied on 60 Vbeta primers (plus 13 Jbeta primers). TCRdb keeps only in-frame clones here, not all; method: immunoSEQ multiplex PCR. This sample carries about 76,000 clones, roughly 70% of them seen once, and the ten largest clones take 4.9%. Remarks on this clone: Its matching antigen is unknown.

The germline V gene encodes CDR1 MDHEN and CDR2 SYDVKM. This CDR3 contains 16 residues. V was shortened by 1 base and J by 8 bases, with 17 bases between the two germline ends. Study-wide points: The majority of TCR sequences were rare, yet some public TCRs appeared in many donors. Cytomegalovirus-associated TCR beta chains were listed, numbering some 150. Earlier analysis looked at TCR beta V segments, and most were productive about 90% or about 30% of the time.

This chain links TRBV28 with TRBJ1-4, with D tentatively TRBD1 (6 bases). This clonotype originated in a man in his sixties in good health and CMV-seropositive. Sequencing input: PBMCs. In nucleotides, the CDR3 is TGTGCCAGCAGTTTATACAGGGTAGTGGGGATAGAAAAACTGTTTTTT. Protein: CASSLYRVVGIEKLFF.